Listed here are 30 T cell receptor beta chains from one sample, sequenced in a study of blood T cell repertoires in COVID-19. The protocol was immunoSEQ multiplex PCR, while the TCRdb copy is restricted to in-frame clones and leaves out a portion. Here the sample spans about 110,000 clones, approximately 70% being singletons. Sequenced input: peripheral blood. The receptors stem from an elderly man with acute or convalescent COVID-19.

This chain joins TRBV4-3 and TRBJ2-1; weak D call: TRBD2 (5 bases). V was trimmed by 1 base and J by 2 bases, leaving 9 bases between them. Germline loops: CDR1 LGHNA, CDR2 YSLEER. There are 15 residues in the CDR3. CDR3 protein: CASSQAPGTYNEQFF. The CDR3, as DNA: TGCGCCAGCAGCCAAGCACCCGGGACCTACAATGAGCAGTTCTTC.

This clone has a handful of counts. The chain recombines TRBV7-7 with TRBJ2-2, with a possible D match to TRBD2 (6 bases). Deletions cut 5 bases from V and 7 bases from J, with 11 bases between. CDR1 and CDR2 (germline): SSHAT, FNYEAQ (reference sequence). The CDR3 totals 13 residues. The CDR3 DNA reads as TGTGCCAGCAGCCCTGGGGGGAGCGGGGAGCTGTTTTTT. Protein product: CASSPGGSGELFF.

J is TRBJ2-7 and V is TRBV5-1; TRBD1 agrees at 9 bases. The germline V gene encodes CDR1 SGHRS and CDR2 YFSETQ. The ends lost 0 bases at V and 6 bases at J; junction bases unmatched: 7. CDR3 length equals 15 residues. In DNA, the CDR3 is TGCGCCAGCAGCTTGGATAGGACAGGGGTCGGCGAGCAGTACTTC. This translates into CASSLDRTGVGEQYF. The variable domain in full, completed from reference TRBV5-1 and TRBJ2-7, reads KAGVTQTPRYLIKTRGQQVTLSCSPISGHRSVSWYQQTPGQGLQFLFEYFSETQRNKGNFPGRFSGRQFSNSRSEMNVSTLELGDSALYLCASSLDRTGVGEQYFGPGTRLTVT.

Only a few counts were recorded for this clone. The rearrangement links TRBV5-1 to TRBJ2-2; D perhaps matches TRBD1 (6 bases). CDR3 length: 16 residues. V was pared by 2 bases and J by 0 bases, with 11 bases between. The V gene's germline CDR1 is SGHRS and CDR2 YFSETQ. The CDR3 spells CASSLLTGPNTGELFF. The CDR3 DNA is TGCGCCAGCAGCTTACTGACAGGTCCGAACACCGGGGAGCTGTTTTTT.

The V call is TRBV30, the J call TRBJ1-1, with D unclear. Germline V gene lookup returns CDR1 GTSNPN and CDR2 SVGIG (reference sequence). This CDR3 region has 13 residues. Trimming shortened V by 1 base and J by 0 bases, and 6 bases separated the two germline ends. DNA of the CDR3: TGTGCCTGGAGTGGCAACATGAACACTGAAGCTTTCTTT. Translating it yields CAWSGNMNTEAFF. Full variable domain (outside the CDR3, taken from reference TRBV30 and TRBJ1-1): SQTIHQWPATLVQPVGSPLSLECTVEGTSNPNLYWYRQAAGRGLQLLFYSVGIGQISSEVPQNLSASRPQDRQFILSSKKLLLSDSGFYLCAWSGNMNTEAFFGQGTRLTVV.

The chain recombines TRBV14 with TRBJ2-4; maybe TRBD1 (5 bases). Per germline, CDR1 SGHDN and CDR2 FVKESK. The CDR3 spans 15 residues. V lost 4 bases, J lost 0 bases, and 10 bases lay in between. CDR3 nucleotide sequence: TGTGCCAGCAGCCCGCAGGGCCTAGCCAAAAACATTCAGTACTTC. Protein sequence: CASSPQGLAKNIQYF.

This clone was observed a single time. J is TRBJ2-3 and V is TRBV9; D is unresolved. Germline V lookup: CDR1 SGDLS, CDR2 YYNGEE. V lost 4 bases to trimming and J lost 2 bases, with 5 bases between them. The CDR3 length is 12 residues. This CDR3 reads CASSRLTDTQYF. The DNA of the CDR3 is TGTGCCAGCAGCCGACTCACAGATACGCAGTATTTT.

CDR3 loop: CASSPGFTDTQYF. For the CDR3, the DNA is TGTGCCAGCAGCCCAGGGTTCACAGATACGCAGTATTTT. The V call is TRBV11-3, the J call TRBJ2-3; a possible D gene is TRBD1 (5 bases). Germline CDR1 and CDR2: SGHNT and YENEEA. The CDR3 length is 13 residues. V was shortened by 5 bases and J by 2 bases, with 8 bases between the two germline ends. The complete variable domain, with remaining parts taken from reference TRBV11-3 and TRBJ2-3, reads EAGVVQSPRYKIIEKKQPVAFWCNPISGHNTLYWYLQNLGQGPELLIRYENEEAVDDSQLPKDRFSAERLKGVDSTLKIQPAELGDSAVYLCASSPGFTDTQYFGPGTRLTVL.

The V call is TRBV5-4, the J call TRBJ2-2, with 10 bases that match TRBD2. Germline V gene lookup returns CDR1 SGHNT and CDR2 YYREEE (reference sequence). The CDR3 contains 16 residues. Trimming removed 2 bases from V and 7 bases from J; junction bases left unmatched: 8. The CDR3 sequence is CASSLGLADQGGELFF. DNA for the CDR3: TGTGCCAGCAGCTTAGGACTAGCGGATCAGGGCGGGGAGCTGTTTTTT.

This chain uses TRBV2 with TRBJ1-1; no clear D gene. The ends were cut back, 0 bases at V and 3 bases at J, with 8 bases in the middle. CDR3 length: 14 amino acids. Germline CDR1 and CDR2: SNHLY and FYNNEI. The CDR3 loop is CASSEARGYTEAFF. The CDR3 DNA is TGTGCCAGCAGTGAAGCGCGAGGATACACTGAAGCTTTCTTT.

This chain uses TRBV5-6 with TRBJ1-2; D is uncertain. Germline V gene lookup returns CDR1 SGHDT and CDR2 YYEEEE. V was shortened by 5 bases and J by 1 base, with 6 bases between the two germline ends. The CDR3 sequence is 12 residues long. This CDR3 reads CASSNNNYGYTF. For the CDR3, the DNA is TGTGCCAGCAGTAATAATAACTATGGCTACACCTTC.

The chain employs TRBV28 and TRBJ1-4, with 7 bases fitting TRBD1. The CDR3 has 15 residues. Germline assignment: CDR1 MDHEN and CDR2 SYDVKM. J lost 8 bases, V lost 4 bases, and 10 bases had no gene match. In nucleotides, the CDR3 is TGTGCCAGCAGTTCACCGACAGGGAGGTACGAAAAACTGTTTTTT. This encodes CASSSPTGRYEKLFF. Complete variable domain (other parts from reference TRBV28 and TRBJ1-4): DVKVTQSSRYLVKRTGEKVFLECVQDMDHENMFWYRQDPGLGLRLIYFSYDVKMKEKGDIPEGYSVSREKKERFSLILESASTNQTSMYLCASSSPTGRYEKLFFGSGTQLSVL.

This clone was picked up one time. CDR3 protein: CASRASGRQETQYF. CDR3 bases: TGTGCCAGCAGGGCTAGCGGGAGGCAAGAGACCCAGTACTTC. This chain uses TRBV5-4 with TRBJ2-5; 11 positions match TRBD2. The CDR3 covers 14 residues. Germline CDR1 and CDR2: SGHNT and YYREEE (reference sequence). Trimming removed 5 bases from V and 2 bases from J; junction bases left unmatched: 2.

This clone appeared many times. This chain uses TRBV7-8 with TRBJ2-3; no clear D. The CDR3 has 15 amino acids. V was cut by 5 bases and J by 0 bases, with 12 bases left in between. Germline V gives CDR1 SGHVS, CDR2 FQNEAQ. CDR3 bases: TGTGCCAGCAGCAAACTGTCCGGGAGCACAGATACGCAGTATTTT. Translated: CASSKLSGSTDTQYF. Supplemented by reference TRBV7-8 and TRBJ2-3, the full variable domain reads GAGVSQSPRYKVAKRGQDVALRCDPISGHVSLFWYQQALGQGPEFLTYFQNEAQLDKSGLPSDRFFAERPEGSVSTLKIQRTQQEDSAVYLCASSKLSGSTDTQYFGPGTRLTVL.

This chain connects TRBV5-5 to TRBJ1-2, with a tentative D call TRBD1 (5 bases). Germline V CDR1 and CDR2: SGHKS, YYEKEE (reference sequence). V was pared by 4 bases and J by 6 bases, with 16 bases between. The CDR3 runs 14 residues. Written as DNA, the CDR3 is TGTGCCAGCAGCCTTGGCCTACAGGCCGATGGCTACACCTTC. Its translation is CASSLGLQADGYTF.

The rearrangement uses TRBV5-5 and TRBJ1-1; D is unclear. The CDR3 has 15 residues. Germline loops: CDR1 SGHKS, CDR2 YYEKEE (reference sequence). V lost 2 bases and J lost 6, with 17 bases in between. The CDR3 loop is CASSFVGSLNAEAFF. Here the CDR3 DNA reads TGTGCCAGCAGCTTTGTGGGCAGCTTAAATGCTGAAGCTTTCTTT.

J is TRBJ1-5 and V is TRBV19; no clear D gene. V shed 2 bases and J shed 4 bases, with 9 bases lying between them. The CDR3 runs 14 residues. Germline V gene lookup returns CDR1 LNHDA and CDR2 SQIVND (reference sequence). Here the CDR3 DNA reads TGTGCCAGTAGTATATGGGTCGGGAATCAGCCCCAGCATTTT. The encoded protein is CASSIWVGNQPQHF.

The V gene is TRBV29-1, the J gene TRBJ1-2; tentatively, D is TRBD1 (6 bases). Germline lookup yields CDR1 SQVTM and CDR2 ANQGSEA. The V gene lost 6 bases and the J gene lost 4 bases, with 12 bases spanning the gap. The CDR3 loop spans 12 amino acids. CDR3 sequence reads: CSVAEGGYGYTF. Written as DNA, the CDR3 is TGCAGCGTGGCGGAAGGGGGCTATGGCTACACCTTC.

This chain connects TRBV5-8 to TRBJ2-5; weak D call: TRBD1 (7 bases). Germline lookup yields CDR1 SGHTS and CDR2 YDEGEE. Trimming took 1 base from V and 1 from J, leaving 11 bases between them. The length of the CDR3 is 15 residues. The CDR3 bases are TGTGCCAGCAGCTTGCGCGGGACAGCCCAAGAGACCCAGTACTTC. Protein product: CASSLRGTAQETQYF.

The chain's CDR3 is CATSRVRTDTDTQYF. The CDR3 region has the DNA TGTGCCACCAGCAGAGTTAGGACAGACACAGATACGCAGTATTTT. The chain links TRBV15 to TRBJ2-3, with D possibly matching TRBD1 (6 bases). This CDR3 comprises 15 residues. Trimming removed 1 base from V and 2 bases from J, with 10 bases in between. Germline values: CDR1 LNHNV, CDR2 YYDKDF (reference sequence).

This clone was counted once. The chain carries TRBV19 and TRBJ1-6, with unresolved D. Per the germline V gene, CDR1 is LNHDA and CDR2 is SQIVND (reference sequence). Trimming removed 8 bases from V and 7 bases from J, with 12 bases in between. The CDR3 has 13 residues. CDR3 sequence: CASSGPGNSPLHF. The CDR3 nucleotides read TGTGCCAGTTCCGGACCGGGAAATTCACCCCTCCACTTT. Supplemented by reference TRBV19 and TRBJ1-6, the full variable domain reads DGGITQSPKYLFRKEGQNVTLSCEQNLNHDAMYWYRQDPGQGLRLIYYSQIVNDFQKGDIAEGYSVSREKKESFPLTVTSAQKNPTAFYLCASSGPGNSPLHFGNGTRLTVT.

This clone has only one observation. J is TRBJ2-4 and V is TRBV9; TRBD2 agrees at 14 bases. J gave up 6 bases and V 3 bases, and 8 bases lay outside the gene matches. CDR1 is SGDLS and CDR2 is YYNGEE in the germline V gene. CDR3 length: 17 residues. The CDR3 spells CASSASTSGRAGNIQYF. CDR3 sequence (DNA): TGTGCCAGCAGCGCATCGACTAGCGGGAGGGCCGGAAACATTCAGTACTTC.

The chain carries TRBV3-1 (or the pseudogene TRBV3-2) and TRBJ2-5, with D uncertain. There are 13 residues in the CDR3. Trimming stripped 1 base from V and 3 bases from J, with 6 bases between. Germline V gene data show CDR1 as LGHDT and CDR2 as YNNKEL (reference sequence). The CDR3 sequence is CASSQGPKETQYF. Written as DNA, the CDR3 is TGTGCCAGCAGCCAAGGCCCTAAAGAGACCCAGTACTTC.

There are a few counts of this clone. The gene calls are TRBV28 and TRBJ2-1; TRBD2 matches at 9 bases. With 7 bases clipped from V and 9 bases from J, the junction kept 10 bases outside the gene matches. Germline values: CDR1 MDHEN, CDR2 SYDVKM. There are 14 residues in the CDR3. DNA for the CDR3: TGTGCCAGCACATGGGATAGCGGGAGAGTTGAGCAGTTCTTC. This encodes CASTWDSGRVEQFF.

This clone was seen only once. The V call is TRBV20-1, the J call TRBJ2-5, with D perhaps matching TRBD2 (5 bases). The V end was cut by 3 bases, the J end by 6 bases, with 17 bases between. This CDR3 is 14 amino acids long. Germline assignment: CDR1 DFQATT and CDR2 SNEGSKA (reference sequence). Here the CDR3 DNA reads TGCAGTGCTAGTGCCGACCTTAGGAGGCAGACCCAGTACTTC. It is translated as CSASADLRRQTQYF.

This rearrangement joins TRBV2 to TRBJ2-3, with TRBD2 matching over 9 bases. The CDR3 covers 15 residues. Germline V lookup: CDR1 SNHLY, CDR2 FYNNEI. With V trimmed by 6 bases and J by 4 bases, 8 bases remained unmatched. The CDR3 reads CASSTSGYLADTQYF. The CDR3 region has the DNA TGTGCCAGCAGCACTAGCGGGTATTTGGCAGATACGCAGTATTTT.

This chain links TRBV6-4 with TRBJ2-2, with TRBD2 identical over 7 bases. Germline V gene lookup returns CDR1 MRHNA and CDR2 SNTAGT. V shed 3 bases and J 6 bases; nucleotides not matched to a gene: 4. This CDR3 spans 14 amino acids. The CDR3 nucleotides read TGTGCCAGCAGTGATCGCAGCGGGGCCGGGGAGCTGTTTTTT. This encodes CASSDRSGAGELFF.

The V gene is TRBV5-1, the J gene TRBJ1-6; D is uncertain. Trimming removed 2 bases at V and 1 base at J, with 7 bases between. CDR1 and CDR2 (germline): SGHRS, YFSETQ. The CDR3 is made up of 15 amino acids. For the CDR3, the DNA is TGCGCCAGCAGCTTCGCGGGGTCCTATAATTCACCCCTCCACTTT. Translated, it gives CASSFAGSYNSPLHF.

V usage is TRBV7-8 and J usage is TRBJ2-1; 8 bases are shared with TRBD2. The CDR3 length is 17 residues. Per germline, CDR1 SGHVS and CDR2 FQNEAQ. The trim removed 5 bases at V and 0 bases at J, leaving 9 bases unmatched. CDR3 sequence: CASSVRSGGSSYNEQFF. CDR3 sequence (DNA): TGTGCCAGCAGCGTAAGGAGCGGGGGAAGCTCCTACAATGAGCAGTTCTTC.

In this sample, this clone turned up a few times. The J gene is TRBJ1-1, the V gene TRBV18; weak D call: TRBD1 (6 bases). Germline V gene sequence: CDR1 KGHSH, CDR2 LQKENI. The CDR3 totals 15 residues. The V gene lost 4 bases and the J gene lost 4 bases, with 16 bases spanning the gap. The CDR3 loop reads CASSRSGGAVTEAFF. The CDR3 DNA follows: TGTGCCAGCTCACGCTCTGGGGGCGCGGTCACTGAAGCTTTCTTT.